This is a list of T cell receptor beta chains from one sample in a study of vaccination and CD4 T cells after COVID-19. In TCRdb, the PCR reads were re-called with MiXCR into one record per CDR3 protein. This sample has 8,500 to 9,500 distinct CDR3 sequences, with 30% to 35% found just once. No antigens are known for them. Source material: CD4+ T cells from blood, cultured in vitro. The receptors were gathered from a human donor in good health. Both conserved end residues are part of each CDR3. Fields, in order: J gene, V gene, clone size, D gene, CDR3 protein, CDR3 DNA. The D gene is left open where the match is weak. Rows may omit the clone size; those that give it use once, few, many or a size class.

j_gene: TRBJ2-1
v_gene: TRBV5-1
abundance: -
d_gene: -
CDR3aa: CASRPLGNNEQFF
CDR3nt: TGCGCCAGCAGACCACTGGGTAACAATGAGCAGTTCTTC

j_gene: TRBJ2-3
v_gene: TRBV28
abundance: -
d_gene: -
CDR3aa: CASSIPQFHTQYF
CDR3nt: TGTGCCAGCAGTATCCCCCAATTCCATACGCAGTATTTT

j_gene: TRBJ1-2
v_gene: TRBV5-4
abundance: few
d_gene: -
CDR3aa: CASSLWSRASGYGYTF
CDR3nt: TGTGCCAGCAGCTTATGGTCTCGGGCCTCGGGCTATGGCTACACCTTC

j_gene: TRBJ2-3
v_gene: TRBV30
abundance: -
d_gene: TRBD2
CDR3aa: CAWSALAGSGTQYF
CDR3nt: TGTGCCTGGAGTGCCTTAGCGGGATCAGGTACGCAGTATTTT

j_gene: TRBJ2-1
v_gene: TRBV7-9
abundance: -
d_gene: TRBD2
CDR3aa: CASTRTSGNYEQFF
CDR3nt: TGTGCCAGCACCCGGACTAGCGGGAACTATGAGCAGTTCTTC

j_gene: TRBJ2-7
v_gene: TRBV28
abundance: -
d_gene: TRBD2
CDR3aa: CASSWAGGASLEQYF
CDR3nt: TGTGCCAGCAGTTGGGCGGGGGGCGCATCTCTCGAGCAGTACTTC

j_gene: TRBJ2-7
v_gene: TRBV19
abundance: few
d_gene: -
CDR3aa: CASRDWGDEQYF
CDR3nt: TGTGCCAGTAGGGATTGGGGTGACGAGCAGTACTTC

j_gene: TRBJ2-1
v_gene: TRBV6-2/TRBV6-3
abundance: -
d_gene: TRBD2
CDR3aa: CASSFELLAGGGNEQFF
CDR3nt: TGTGCCAGCAGCTTCGAACTACTAGCGGGAGGTGGGAATGAGCAGTTCTTC

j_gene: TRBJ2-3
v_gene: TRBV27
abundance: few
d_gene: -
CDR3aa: CASSSGAEGDTQYF
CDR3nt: TGTGCCAGCAGTTCGGGGGCGGAGGGGGATACGCAGTATTTT

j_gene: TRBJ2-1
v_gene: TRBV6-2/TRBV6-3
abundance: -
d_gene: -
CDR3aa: CASSSGTIGGNEQFF
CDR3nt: TGTGCCAGCAGTTCAGGGACAATAGGTGGCAATGAGCAGTTCTTC

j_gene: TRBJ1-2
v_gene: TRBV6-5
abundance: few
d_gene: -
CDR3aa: CASSYSTGFYGYTF
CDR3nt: TGTGCCAGCAGTTACTCGACGGGGTTCTATGGCTACACCTTC

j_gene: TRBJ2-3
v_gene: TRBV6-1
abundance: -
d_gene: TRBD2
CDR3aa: CASSTGRLAFIDTQYF
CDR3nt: TGTGCCAGCAGCACAGGGAGACTAGCGTTCATAGATACGCAGTATTTT

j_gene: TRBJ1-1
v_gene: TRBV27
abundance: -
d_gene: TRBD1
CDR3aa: CASSLTGGYEAFF
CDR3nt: TGTGCCAGCAGTTTAACAGGGGGCTACGAAGCTTTCTTT

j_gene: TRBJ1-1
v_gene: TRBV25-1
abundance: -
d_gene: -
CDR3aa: CASSMQGGTEAFF
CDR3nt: TGTGCCAGCAGTATGCAGGGAGGCACTGAAGCTTTCTTT

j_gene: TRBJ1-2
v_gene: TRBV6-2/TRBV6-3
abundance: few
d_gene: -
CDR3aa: CASRPRGLTGDGYTF
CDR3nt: TGTGCCAGCAGGCCCCGGGGGCTCACGGGAGATGGCTACACCTTC

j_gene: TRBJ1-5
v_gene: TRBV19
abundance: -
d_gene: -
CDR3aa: CASSIVDGARINQPQHF
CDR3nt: TGTGCCAGTAGTATAGTCGACGGGGCGCGGATCAATCAGCCCCAGCATTTT

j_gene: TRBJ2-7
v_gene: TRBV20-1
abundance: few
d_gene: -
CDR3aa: CSASSRSYEQYF
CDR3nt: TGCAGTGCTAGCTCTCGTTCCTACGAGCAGTACTTC

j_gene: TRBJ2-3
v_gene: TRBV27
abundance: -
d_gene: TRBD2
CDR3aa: CASSDTSGSTDTQYF
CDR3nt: TGTGCCAGCAGTGACACTAGCGGGAGCACAGATACGCAGTATTTT

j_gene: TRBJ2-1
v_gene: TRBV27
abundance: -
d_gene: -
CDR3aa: CAIAPSFGHEQFF
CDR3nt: TGTGCCATCGCTCCAAGCTTTGGTCATGAGCAGTTCTTC

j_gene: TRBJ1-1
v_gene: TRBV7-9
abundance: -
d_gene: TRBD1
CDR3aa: CVSSEGTGYDTEAFF
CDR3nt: TGTGTCAGCAGCGAGGGGACAGGGTATGACACTGAAGCTTTCTTT

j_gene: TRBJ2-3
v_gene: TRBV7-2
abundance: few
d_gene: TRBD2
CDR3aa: CASSLSGSVTDTQYF
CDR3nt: TGTGCCAGCAGCTTAAGCGGGAGTGTCACAGATACGCAGTATTTT

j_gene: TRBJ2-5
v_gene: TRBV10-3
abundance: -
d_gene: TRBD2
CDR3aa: CAIQKREGHETQYF
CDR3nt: TGTGCCATCCAAAAGCGGGAGGGCCATGAGACCCAGTACTTC

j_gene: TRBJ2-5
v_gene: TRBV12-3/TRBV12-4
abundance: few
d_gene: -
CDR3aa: CASSLLETQYF
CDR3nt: TGTGCCAGCAGTTTATTGGAGACCCAGTACTTC

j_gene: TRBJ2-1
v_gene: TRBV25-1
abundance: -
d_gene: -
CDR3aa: CASSEFQVEQFF
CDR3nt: TGTGCCAGCAGTGAATTTCAGGTAGAGCAGTTCTTC

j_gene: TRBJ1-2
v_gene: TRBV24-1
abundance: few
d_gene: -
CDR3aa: CATSDSRGNYGYTF
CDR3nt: TGTGCCACCAGTGATTCCCGCGGGAACTATGGCTACACCTTC

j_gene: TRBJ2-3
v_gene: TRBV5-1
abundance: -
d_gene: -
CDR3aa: CASSSAGTQFTDTQYF
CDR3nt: TGCGCCAGCAGTTCCGCCGGGACACAATTCACAGATACGCAGTATTTT

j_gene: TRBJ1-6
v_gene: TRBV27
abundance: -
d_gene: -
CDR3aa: CASSLRGSPLHF
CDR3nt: TGTGCCAGCAGTCTCCGCGGGTCACCCCTCCACTTT

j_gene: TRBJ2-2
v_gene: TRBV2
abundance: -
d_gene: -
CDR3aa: CASGEVNTGELFF
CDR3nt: TGTGCCAGCGGGGAGGTCAACACCGGGGAGCTGTTTTTT

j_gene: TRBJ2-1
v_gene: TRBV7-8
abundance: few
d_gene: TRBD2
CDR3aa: CASSPPRKREVFEQFF
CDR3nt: TGTGCCAGCAGCCCCCCTAGGAAGCGGGAGGTTTTTGAGCAGTTCTTC

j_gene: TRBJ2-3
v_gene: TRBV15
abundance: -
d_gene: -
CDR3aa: CATSLYTDTQYF
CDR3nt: TGTGCCACCAGCTTATACACAGATACGCAGTATTTT

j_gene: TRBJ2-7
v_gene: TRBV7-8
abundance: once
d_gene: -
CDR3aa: CASSLARRVRPYEQYF
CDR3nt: TGTGCCAGCAGCTTAGCGCGGCGGGTACGACCCTACGAGCAGTACTTC

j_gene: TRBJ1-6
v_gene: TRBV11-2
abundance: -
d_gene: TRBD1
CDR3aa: CASSLPRQGNSPLHF
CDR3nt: TGTGCCAGCAGCTTACCGAGACAGGGTAATTCACCCCTCCACTTT

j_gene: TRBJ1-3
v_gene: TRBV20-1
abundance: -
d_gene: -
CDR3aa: CSAHSADGSGNTIYF
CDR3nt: TGCAGTGCTCATTCGGCGGACGGCTCTGGAAACACCATATATTTT

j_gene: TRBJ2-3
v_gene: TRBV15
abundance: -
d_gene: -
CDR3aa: CATSRLRRGTDTQYF
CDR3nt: TGTGCCACCAGCAGGCTTCGCCGAGGCACAGATACGCAGTATTTT

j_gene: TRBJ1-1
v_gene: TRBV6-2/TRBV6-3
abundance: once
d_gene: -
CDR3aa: CASSTPGAFTEAFF
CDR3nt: TGTGCCAGCAGTACCCCCGGAGCGTTTACTGAAGCTTTCTTT

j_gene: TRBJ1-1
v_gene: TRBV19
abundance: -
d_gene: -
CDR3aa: CASIRRGSTEAFF
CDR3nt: TGTGCCAGTATCCGAAGGGGGTCCACTGAAGCTTTCTTT

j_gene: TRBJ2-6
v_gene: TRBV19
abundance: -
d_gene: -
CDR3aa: CASRQPSSGANVLTF
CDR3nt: TGTGCCAGTCGACAACCGAGCTCTGGGGCCAACGTCCTGACTTTC

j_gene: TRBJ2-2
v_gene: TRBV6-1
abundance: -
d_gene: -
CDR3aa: CASSRLVGSAGELFF
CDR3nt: TGTGCCAGCAGTCGACTTGTCGGGAGTGCCGGGGAGCTGTTTTTT

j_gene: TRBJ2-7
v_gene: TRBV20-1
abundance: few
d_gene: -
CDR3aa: CSATLFGEQYF
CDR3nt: TGCAGTGCCACTTTGTTCGGGGAGCAGTACTTC

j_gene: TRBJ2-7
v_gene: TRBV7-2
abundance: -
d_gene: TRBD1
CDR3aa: CASSPDRYIYEQYF
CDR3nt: TGTGCCAGCAGCCCGGACAGGTATATCTACGAGCAGTACTTC

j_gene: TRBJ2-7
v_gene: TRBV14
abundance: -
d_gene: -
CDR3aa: CASSQGLPLEQYF
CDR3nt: TGTGCCAGCAGCCAAGGACTCCCCCTGGAGCAGTACTTC

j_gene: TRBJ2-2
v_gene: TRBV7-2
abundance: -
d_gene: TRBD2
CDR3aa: CASSLLAGEHGELFF
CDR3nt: TGTGCCAGCAGCTTACTAGCGGGAGAACACGGGGAGCTGTTTTTT

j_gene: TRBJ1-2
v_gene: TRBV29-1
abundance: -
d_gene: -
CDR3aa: CSVEGEDYGYTF
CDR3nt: TGCAGCGTTGAGGGAGAGGACTATGGCTACACCTTC

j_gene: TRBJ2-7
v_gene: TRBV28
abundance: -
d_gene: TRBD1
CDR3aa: CASSSTLGTDEQYF
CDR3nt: TGTGCCAGCAGTTCCACCCTGGGGACAGACGAGCAGTACTTC

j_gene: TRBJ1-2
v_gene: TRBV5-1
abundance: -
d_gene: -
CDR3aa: CASSSGTPNYGYTF
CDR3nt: TGCGCCAGCAGCTCCGGGACACCTAACTATGGCTACACCTTC

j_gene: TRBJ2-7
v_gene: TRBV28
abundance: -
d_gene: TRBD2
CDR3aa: CASSFPTSGSHEQYF
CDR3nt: TGTGCCAGCAGTTTCCCTACTAGCGGGAGTCACGAGCAGTACTTC

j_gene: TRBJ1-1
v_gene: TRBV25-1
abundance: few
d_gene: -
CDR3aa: CASSKTYAEAFF
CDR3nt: TGTGCCAGCAGTAAGACGTACGCTGAAGCTTTCTTT

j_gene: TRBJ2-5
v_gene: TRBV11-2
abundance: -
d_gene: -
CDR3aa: CASRGQGQETQYF
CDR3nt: TGTGCCAGCAGGGGCCAGGGGCAAGAGACCCAGTACTTC

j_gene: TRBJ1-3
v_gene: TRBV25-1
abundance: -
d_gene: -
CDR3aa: CASSEFGGNTIYF
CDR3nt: TGTGCCAGCAGTGAATTTGGAGGAAACACCATATATTTT

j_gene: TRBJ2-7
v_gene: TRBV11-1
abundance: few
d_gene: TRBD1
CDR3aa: CASSPPGQGLSEQYF
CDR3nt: TGTGCCAGCAGCCCACCGGGACAGGGCTTATCCGAGCAGTACTTC